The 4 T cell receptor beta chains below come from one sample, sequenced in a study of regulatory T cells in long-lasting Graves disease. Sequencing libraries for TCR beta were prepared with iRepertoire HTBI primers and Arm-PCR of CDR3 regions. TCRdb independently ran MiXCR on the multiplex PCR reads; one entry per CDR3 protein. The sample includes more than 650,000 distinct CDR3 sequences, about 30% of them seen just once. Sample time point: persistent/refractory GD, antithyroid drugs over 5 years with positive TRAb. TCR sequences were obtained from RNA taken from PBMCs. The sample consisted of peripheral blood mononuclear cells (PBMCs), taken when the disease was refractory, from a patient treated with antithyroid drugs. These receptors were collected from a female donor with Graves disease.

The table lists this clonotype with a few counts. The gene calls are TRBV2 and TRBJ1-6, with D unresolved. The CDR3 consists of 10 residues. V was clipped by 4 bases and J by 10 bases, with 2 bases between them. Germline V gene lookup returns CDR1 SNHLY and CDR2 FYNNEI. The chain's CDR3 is CASSASPLHF. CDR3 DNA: TGTGCCAGCAGTGCCTCACCCCTCCACTTT.

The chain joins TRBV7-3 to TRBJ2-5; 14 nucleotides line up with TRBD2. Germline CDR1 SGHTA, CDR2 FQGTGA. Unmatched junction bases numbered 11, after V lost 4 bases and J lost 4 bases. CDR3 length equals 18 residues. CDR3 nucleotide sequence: TGTGCCAGCAGCTCCAAGGGGACTAGCGGGAGAGTTGGAGAGACCCAGTACTTC. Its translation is CASSSKGTSGRVGETQYF.

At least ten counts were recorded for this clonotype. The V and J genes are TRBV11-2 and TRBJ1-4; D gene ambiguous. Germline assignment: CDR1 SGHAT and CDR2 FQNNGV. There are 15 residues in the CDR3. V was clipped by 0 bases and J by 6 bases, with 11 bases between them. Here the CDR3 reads CASSLDGKEDEKLFF. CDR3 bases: TGTGCCAGCAGCTTAGACGGGAAAGAGGATGAAAAACTGTTTTTT.

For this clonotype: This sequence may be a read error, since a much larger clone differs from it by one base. CDR3 in amino acids: CASSYSTPSQGVGYTF. CDR3 in DNA: TGTGCCAGCAGTTACTCGACACCATCTCAAGGGGTTGGCTACACCTTC. This sequence joins TRBV6-5 and TRBJ1-2; D possibly corresponds to TRBD1 (5 bases). CDR1 and CDR2 from the germline V gene are MNHEY and SVGAGI. The V gene lost 0 bases and the J gene lost 7 bases, with 18 bases spanning the gap. The length of the CDR3 is 16 residues.